This TCR beta chain derives from a study of PD-L1 blockade in urothelial cancer. About the study: About 90% of the roughly 30 patients were men who had bladder-origin urothelial cancer. Blood-derived samples held a median 141,255 T cells.

The table came from immunoSEQ multiplex PCR; TCRdb's copy has only in-frame clones and leaves some out. The sample carries approximately 51,000 clones, approximately 84% recorded once. CDR1 and CDR2 from the germline V gene are MNHEY and SVGAGI. CDR3 size: 16 residues. Trimming at V came to 4 bases and at J to 5 bases, leaving 10 bases not matched to a gene. The chain uses TRBV6-5 and TRBJ2-2, with 7 bases fitting TRBD1. The TCR originated in a man aged 55 to 70 with urothelial cancer. The sequencing used PBMCs, collected around atezolizumab (anti-PD-L1) treatment. CDR3 bases: TGTGCCAGCAGTTGGATGGGGACAGCGGCGACCGGGGAGCTGTTTTTT. This sequence encodes CASSWMGTAATGELFF.